Shown below are 18 T cell receptor beta chains from a single sample sequenced in a study of T cell responses to AZD1222 COVID-19 vaccine. The method was immunoSEQ multiplex PCR; TCRdb's version includes in-frame clones alone and lacks a portion of them. The sample has more than 110,000 clones, around 93% seen once; the top ten hold around 3.5%. Material: peripheral blood, obtained 28 days after the second AZD1222 dose. The receptors were gathered from an adult who received the AZD1222 COVID-19 vaccine.

This clone showed up just a few times. The V gene is TRBV19, the J gene TRBJ1-2; 7 nucleotides agree with TRBD1. The CDR3 spans 15 residues. The V segment lost 0 bases and the J segment 3 bases; nucleotides outside the gene matches: 4. The V gene's germline CDR1 is LNHDA and CDR2 SQIVND (reference sequence). The CDR3 DNA reads as TGTGCCAGTAGTATAGACGGGACAGCGTACTATGGCTACACCTTC. Amino acids: CASSIDGTAYYGYTF.

The chain employs TRBV6-5 and TRBJ2-2, with TRBD1 matching over 7 bases. Trimming removed 6 bases from V and 5 bases from J; junction bases left unmatched: 6. This CDR3 contains 14 residues. Per germline, CDR1 MNHEY and CDR2 SVGAGI. CDR3 nucleotides: TGTGCCAGCAGACGACAGGGATCTACCGGGGAGCTGTTTTTT. Translated, it gives CASRRQGSTGELFF.

As for this clone: One junction end disagrees with the germline gene, perhaps due to a read error. The rearrangement links TRBV7-7 to TRBJ1-3; 10 bases line up with TRBD1. Per germline, CDR1 SSHAT and CDR2 FNYEAQ (reference sequence). CDR3 length: 15 residues. CDR3 nucleotides: TGTGCTAGCAGCTCCGGACAGGGGGTAGGAAACACCATATATTTT. Translated: CASSSGQGVGNTIYF.

The V call is TRBV7-8, the J call TRBJ1-2; a weak D match, TRBD1 (6 bases). Germline CDR1 is SGHVS and CDR2 is FQNEAQ. The CDR3 covers 16 residues. The germline V and J ends were trimmed by 1 base and 8 bases, with 20 bases remaining between them. The CDR3 protein is CASSLGVLGQGHGYTF. The DNA for the CDR3 is TGTGCCAGCAGCTTAGGAGTACTTGGGCAGGGACACGGCTACACCTTC. The full variable domain, rest sourced from reference TRBV7-8 and TRBJ1-2, is GAGVSQSPRYKVAKRGQDVALRCDPISGHVSLFWYQQALGQGPEFLTYFQNEAQLDKSGLPSDRFFAERPEGSVSTLKIQRTQQEDSAVYLCASSLGVLGQGHGYTFGSGTRLTVV.

This clone was detected a few times. The chain recombines TRBV2 with TRBJ2-1, with unresolved D. The V end lost 6 bases, the J end lost 9 bases, and 18 bases lay between the germline ends. The germline V gene encodes CDR1 SNHLY and CDR2 FYNNEI. The CDR3 consists of 14 residues. The CDR3 DNA reads TGTGCCAGCAGCGCGCAGGCCCCCCCCGGTGAGCAGTTCTTC. Its translation is CASSAQAPPGEQFF.

The chain recombines TRBV30 with TRBJ2-1, with D tentatively TRBD2 (5 bases). Trimming took 1 base from V and 10 from J, leaving 8 bases between them. Per the germline V gene, CDR1 is GTSNPN and CDR2 is SVGIG (reference sequence). The CDR3 sequence is 11 residues long. As DNA, the CDR3 is TGTGCCTGGAGTGCGGTAGCGGAGCAGTTCTTC. It is translated as CAWSAVAEQFF. The whole variable domain, remainder taken from reference TRBV30 and TRBJ2-1, is SQTIHQWPATLVQPVGSPLSLECTVEGTSNPNLYWYRQAAGRGLQLLFYSVGIGQISSEVPQNLSASRPQDRQFILSSKKLLLSDSGFYLCAWSAVAEQFFGPGTRLTVL.

This clone was recorded once. The chain links TRBV5-4 to TRBJ2-4, with D maybe TRBD2 (5 bases). Germline CDR1 SGHNT, CDR2 YYREEE (reference sequence). CDR3 length: 17 residues. V shed 4 bases and J shed 0 bases, with 17 bases lying between them. CDR3 protein: CASSRGSGPEAKNIQYF. CDR3 DNA: TGTGCCAGCAGCCGAGGGTCTGGCCCCGAAGCCAAAAACATTCAGTACTTC.

The V call is TRBV19, the J call TRBJ1-1; the D gene is possibly TRBD1 (6 bases). The CDR3 runs 15 residues. CDR1 and CDR2 (germline): LNHDA, SQIVND (reference sequence). V was cut by 6 bases and J by 4 bases, with 18 bases left in between. CDR3 protein: CASSLNREHVTEAFF. CDR3 coding DNA: TGTGCCAGTAGCCTTAACAGGGAGCATGTCACTGAAGCTTTCTTT.

Here the CDR3 reads CASSPPESQDGEQYF. In DNA form, the CDR3 reads TGTGCCAGCTCACCACCGGAGTCTCAAGATGGCGAGCAGTACTTC. The rearrangement links TRBV18 to TRBJ2-7; the D is unclear. Trimming took 0 bases from V and 6 from J, leaving 15 bases between them. Germline CDR1 is KGHSH and CDR2 is LQKENI. CDR3 length: 15 amino acids. The variable domain in full, completed from reference TRBV18 and TRBJ2-7, reads NAGVMQNPRHLVRRRGQEARLRCSPMKGHSHVYWYRQLPEEGLKFMVYLQKENIIDESGMPKERFSAEFPKEGPSILRIQQVVRGDSAAYFCASSPPESQDGEQYFGPGTRLTVT.

The rearrangement joins TRBV2 to TRBJ1-2; unclear D gene. The V end was cut by 6 bases, the J end by 8 bases, with 10 bases between. The CDR3 is made up of 11 amino acids. Germline-derived CDR1 and CDR2 are SNHLY and FYNNEI. In DNA, the CDR3 is TGTGCCAGCAGCCACCAGGAGGGCTACACCTTC. Translation: CASSHQEGYTF.

The CDR3 sequence is CASTSGVTDTQYF. In DNA form, the CDR3 reads TGCGCCAGTACTAGCGGGGTCACAGATACGCAGTATTTT. The chain employs TRBV5-1 and TRBJ2-3; 10 nucleotides agree with TRBD2. The V gene's germline CDR1 is SGHRS and CDR2 YFSETQ. The trim removed 8 bases at V and 2 bases at J, leaving 2 bases unmatched. This CDR3 has 13 amino acids.

The chain is built from TRBV19 and TRBJ2-2; D is undetermined. This CDR3 spans 11 amino acids. Germline V gene sequence: CDR1 LNHDA, CDR2 SQIVND (reference sequence). V lost 4 bases, J lost 4 bases, and 1 base lay in between. CDR3 sequence reads: CASSTTGELFF. The CDR3 DNA is TGTGCCAGTAGTACCACCGGGGAGCTGTTTTTT.

J is TRBJ2-5 and V is TRBV5-1; unclear D gene. Trimming took off 1 base at V and 2 bases at J, with 9 bases between the two ends. CDR1 and CDR2 (germline): SGHRS, YFSETQ. The CDR3 is 14 amino acids. The CDR3 DNA follows: TGCGCCAGCAGCTTGAACTACGATCAAGAGACCCAGTACTTC. Its protein product is CASSLNYDQETQYF.

This chain links TRBV6-1 with TRBJ1-1; a possible D gene is TRBD1 (5 bases). Per germline, CDR1 MNHNS and CDR2 SASEGT. The CDR3 totals 13 residues. Deletions cut 0 bases from V and 12 bases from J, with 14 bases between. The DNA of the CDR3 is TGTGCCAGCAGTGAAGCCATGGGGGTTCAATCTTTCTTT. This codes for CASSEAMGVQSFF.

In this sample, this clone turned up once. The V call is TRBV19, the J call TRBJ2-1, with D perhaps matching TRBD2 (5 bases). The germline V gene encodes CDR1 LNHDA and CDR2 SQIVND (reference sequence). This CDR3 spans 16 amino acids. The V end was cut by 5 bases, the J end by 5 bases, with 19 bases between. CDR3 sequence reads: CASSPPPGSINNEQFF. The CDR3 region has the DNA TGTGCCAGTAGTCCCCCCCCGGGGAGCATCAACAATGAGCAGTTCTTC.

V gene TRBV5-1 combines with J gene TRBJ2-2; 7 bases agree with TRBD1. With V trimmed by 2 bases and J by 5 bases, 9 bases remained unmatched. This CDR3 comprises 16 residues. Germline loops: CDR1 SGHRS, CDR2 YFSETQ. CDR3 region: CASSFIGGARTGELFF. CDR3 nucleotides: TGCGCCAGCAGCTTTATAGGGGGCGCCAGGACCGGGGAGCTGTTTTTT.

This rearrangement joins TRBV4-3 to TRBJ1-4; no reliable D call. Trimming took 0 bases from V and 5 from J, leaving 4 bases between them. Germline CDR1 is LGHNA and CDR2 is YSLEER. The CDR3 covers 13 residues. CDR3 amino acids: CASSQDGNEKLFF. The DNA of the CDR3 is TGCGCCAGCAGCCAAGATGGAAATGAAAAACTGTTTTTT.

J is TRBJ2-7 and V is TRBV11-1; 7 bases map to TRBD2. The CDR3 consists of 13 residues. Trimming removed 5 bases from V and 3 bases from J; junction bases left unmatched: 4. CDR1 is SGHAT and CDR2 is FQDESV in the germline V gene (reference sequence). The CDR3 DNA reads TGTGCCAGCAGCCTTACTAGCGACTACGAGCAGTACTTC. Translated, it gives CASSLTSDYEQYF.